What follows are 20 T cell receptor beta chains derived from one specimen sequenced in a study of CD8 T cells in Susac syndrome. RNA amounts of about 0.5 to 1 ug underwent reverse transcription with random hexamers. TCRdb called the immunoSEQ multiplex PCR reads again in MiXCR, with one record for every CDR3 protein. In the table there are roughly 130,000 distinct CDR3 sequences, 85% to 95% of which are singletons. Sequenced sample: CD4+ T cells from PBMCs. The receptors shown here come from a human donor with multiple sclerosis.

The rearrangement links TRBV30 to TRBJ1-2; D might be TRBD1 (6 bases). The CDR3 is 14 residues long. Germline lookup yields CDR1 GTSNPN and CDR2 SVGIG (reference sequence). Trimming left V 5 bases short and J 5 bases short, with 18 bases between. CDR3 bases: TGTGCCTGGCGACGGGACATGGCAGTATATGGCTACACCTTC. Its protein product is CAWRRDMAVYGYTF. The full variable domain, its missing parts supplied by reference TRBV30 and TRBJ1-2, is SQTIHQWPATLVQPVGSPLSLECTVEGTSNPNLYWYRQAAGRGLQLLFYSVGIGQISSEVPQNLSASRPQDRQFILSSKKLLLSDSGFYLCAWRRDMAVYGYTFGSGTRLTVV.

This clonotype has a single count. The chain combines TRBV29-1 with TRBJ1-4, with 9 positions matching TRBD1. The CDR3 is made up of 14 amino acids. Unmatched junction bases numbered 7, after V lost 7 bases and J lost 4 bases. Per the germline V gene, CDR1 is SQVTM and CDR2 is ANQGSEA. CDR3 DNA sequence: TGCAGCGCTTTAATGACAGGGGGTAATGAAAAACTGTTTTTT. Translation: CSALMTGGNEKLFF.

This chain joins TRBV29-1 and TRBJ2-7, with D maybe TRBD2 (5 bases). The germline CDR1 and CDR2 sequences are SQVTM and ANQGSEA. Trimming cost V 2 bases and J 4 bases, with 12 bases left between them. This CDR3 is 13 amino acids long. CDR3 DNA: TGCAGCGTTGAAAGAGCCCGGGGTTACGAGCAGTACTTC. This translates into CSVERARGYEQYF.

The V gene is TRBV3-1, the J gene TRBJ2-1, with 15 nucleotides matching TRBD2. Germline V gene sequence: CDR1 LGHDT, CDR2 YNNKEL (reference sequence). CDR3 length: 15 residues. With V trimmed by 1 base and J by 14 bases, 6 bases remained unmatched. The CDR3 protein is CASSQVRTSGGAEFF. CDR3 nucleotide sequence: TGTGCCAGCAGCCAAGTTCGGACTAGCGGGGGGGCGGAGTTCTTC.

This chain connects TRBV6-6 to TRBJ2-3; TRBD2 matches 7 bases. The CDR3 runs 15 residues. Germline V CDR1 and CDR2: MNHNY, SVGAGI (reference sequence). V dropped 10 bases and J dropped 1; count of bases not matched to a gene: 11. This CDR3 reads CATEKAGRGTDTQYF. Written as DNA, the CDR3 is TGTGCCACCGAAAAAGCGGGGAGGGGCACAGATACGCAGTATTTT.

The chain couples TRBV18 to TRBJ1-5; D is possibly TRBD1 (5 bases). Germline V gene data show CDR1 as KGHSH and CDR2 as LQKENI. The CDR3 is 13 amino acids. The V and J ends lost 2 bases and 5 bases respectively, with 7 bases between them. This CDR3 is CASSPGRDQPQHF. Written as DNA, the CDR3 is TGTGCCAGCTCACCAGGCAGGGATCAGCCCCAGCATTTT.

The rearrangement links TRBV7-2 to TRBJ1-1; a weak D match, TRBD1 (5 bases). The V gene lost 2 bases and the J gene lost 4 bases, with 14 bases spanning the gap. The CDR3 runs to 15 residues. The germline V gene has CDR1 SGHTA and CDR2 FQGNSA. DNA of the CDR3: TGTGCCAGCAGCTTAAAACCGGGGCTTCCCACTGAAGCTTTCTTT. Amino acid sequence: CASSLKPGLPTEAFF. Full variable domain (missing parts from reference TRBV7-2 and TRBJ1-1): GAGVSQSPSNKVTEKGKDVELRCDPISGHTALYWYRQSLGQGLEFLIYFQGNSAPDKSGLPSDRFSAERTGGSVSTLTIQRTQQEDSAVYLCASSLKPGLPTEAFFGQGTRLTVV.

This chain joins TRBV12-3 or TRBV12-4 and TRBJ1-1; D perhaps matches TRBD1 (5 bases). V was pared by 6 bases and J by 0 bases, with 14 bases between. There are 15 residues in the CDR3. This CDR3 is CASRPGLRMNTEAFF. The CDR3 coding sequence is TGTGCCAGCAGGCCGGGACTCCGTATGAACACTGAAGCTTTCTTT.

The V and J genes are TRBV20-1 and TRBJ2-5; a possible D gene is TRBD2 (6 bases). V was trimmed by 6 bases and J by 3 bases, leaving 11 bases between them. The CDR3 covers 12 residues. Germline CDR1 reads DFQATT; CDR2 reads SNEGSKA (reference sequence). CDR3: CSALGGEETQYF. DNA of the CDR3: TGCAGTGCCCTAGGAGGGGAAGAGACCCAGTACTTC.

The chain recombines TRBV4-1 with TRBJ1-1, with a possible D match to TRBD1 (6 bases). This CDR3 comprises 15 residues. The germline V gene has CDR1 MGHRA and CDR2 YSYEKL. V gave up 0 bases and J gave up 5 bases, with 13 bases separating them. The CDR3 DNA sequence: TGCGCCAGCAGCCAAGATGGGTACAGGGTGACTGAAGCTTTCTTT. Translated: CASSQDGYRVTEAFF.

The genes are TRBV1 and TRBJ2-5; the DNA was not used to check the table's D call, TRBD2. TRBV1 is a documented pseudogene. CDR3 length: 15 amino acids. The CDR3 DNA follows: TGCACCAGCAGCCCCCGAACTAGCGGGAAAGAGACCCAGTACTTC. Amino acid sequence: CTSSPRTSGKETQYF.

The rearrangement uses TRBV20-1 and TRBJ2-7; tentative D call: TRBD1 (5 bases). V was shortened by 6 bases and J by 0 bases, with 12 bases between the two germline ends. CDR1 is DFQATT, CDR2 SNEGSKA, per germline (reference sequence). The CDR3 runs to 13 residues. CDR3 in amino acids: CSASDSPSYEQYF. The CDR3 nucleotides are TGCAGTGCAAGCGACAGCCCCTCCTACGAGCAGTACTTC.

This clonotype came up once. This chain joins TRBV7-2 and TRBJ1-2, with no clear D. The CDR3 is 15 residues long. Trimming pared 4 bases from V and 0 bases from J, leaving 12 bases between. Looked up from germline, CDR1 is SGHTA and CDR2 is FQGNSA. CDR3 DNA: TGTGCCAGCAGCTCCCCCCCGCCCTCTAACTATGGCTACACCTTC. Amino acids: CASSSPPPSNYGYTF.

This chain uses TRBV21-1 with TRBJ2-7. TRBV21-1 is termed a pseudogene. CDR3 length equals 12 residues. This CDR3 reads CARKRVTYEQYF. CDR3 nucleotides: TGTGCCAGGAAAAGAGTTACCTACGAGCAGTACTTC.

J is TRBJ2-7 and V is TRBV2; 7 bases fit TRBD1. The CDR3 extends over 15 amino acids. The V gene's germline CDR1 is SNHLY and CDR2 FYNNEI. The V gene end was trimmed by 7 bases and the J gene end by 0 bases; junction bases not matched to a gene: 9. The CDR3 loop is CASILDRLSSYEQYF. The CDR3, as DNA: TGTGCCAGCATTCTGGACAGGCTCAGCTCCTACGAGCAGTACTTC.

The chain links TRBV28 to TRBJ1-2; D unresolved. The V end was cut by 4 bases, the J end by 7 bases, with 10 bases between. The CDR3 sequence is 12 residues long. Germline-derived CDR1 and CDR2 are MDHEN and SYDVKM. CDR3 in DNA: TGTGCCAGCAGTTACGATGTCCCTGGCTACACCTTC. Translated, it gives CASSYDVPGYTF.

The gene calls are TRBV20-1 and TRBJ2-1, with 9 positions matching TRBD2. V gave up 1 base and J gave up 6 bases; unmatched junction bases: 4. The CDR3 totals 14 residues. Germline CDR1 and CDR2: DFQATT and SNEGSKA (reference sequence). CDR3 sequence: CSARGVAGVNEQFF. The CDR3 nucleotides read TGCAGTGCTAGAGGGGTAGCGGGAGTCAATGAGCAGTTCTTC.

This clonotype was observed a few times. This chain connects TRBV4-2 to TRBJ2-3; 8 bases are a match to TRBD2. The CDR3 sequence is 15 residues long. V shed 3 bases and J 1 base; nucleotides not matched to a gene: 3. Germline V lookup: CDR1 LGHNA, CDR2 YNFKEQ. Here the CDR3 reads CASSHRAGGTDTQYF. The CDR3 nucleotides read TGTGCCAGCAGCCATCGAGCGGGGGGCACAGATACGCAGTATTTT.

The V gene is TRBV11-3, the J gene TRBJ2-7, with 7 bases aligning to TRBD1. Germline lookup yields CDR1 SGHNT and CDR2 YENEEA. The trim removed 1 base at V and 5 bases at J, leaving 8 bases unmatched. The CDR3 extends over 15 amino acids. In DNA, the CDR3 is TGTGCCAGCAGCTTAGGGGCAGGGGGACGCGACGAGCAGTACTTC. Its translation: CASSLGAGGRDEQYF. Together with reference TRBV11-3 and TRBJ2-7, the CDR3 gives the full variable domain: EAGVVQSPRYKIIEKKQPVAFWCNPISGHNTLYWYLQNLGQGPELLIRYENEEAVDDSQLPKDRFSAERLKGVDSTLKIQPAELGDSAVYLCASSLGAGGRDEQYFGPGTRLTVT.

The chain combines TRBV20-1 with TRBJ2-2; possible D gene TRBD1, 6 bases. CDR1 and CDR2 (germline): DFQATT, SNEGSKA (reference sequence). This CDR3 has 15 amino acids. V shed 2 bases and J shed 2 bases, with 12 bases lying between them. DNA of the CDR3: TGCAGTGCTAGACCCCGGGACACCAACACCGGGGAGCTGTTTTTT. Translated: CSARPRDTNTGELFF.